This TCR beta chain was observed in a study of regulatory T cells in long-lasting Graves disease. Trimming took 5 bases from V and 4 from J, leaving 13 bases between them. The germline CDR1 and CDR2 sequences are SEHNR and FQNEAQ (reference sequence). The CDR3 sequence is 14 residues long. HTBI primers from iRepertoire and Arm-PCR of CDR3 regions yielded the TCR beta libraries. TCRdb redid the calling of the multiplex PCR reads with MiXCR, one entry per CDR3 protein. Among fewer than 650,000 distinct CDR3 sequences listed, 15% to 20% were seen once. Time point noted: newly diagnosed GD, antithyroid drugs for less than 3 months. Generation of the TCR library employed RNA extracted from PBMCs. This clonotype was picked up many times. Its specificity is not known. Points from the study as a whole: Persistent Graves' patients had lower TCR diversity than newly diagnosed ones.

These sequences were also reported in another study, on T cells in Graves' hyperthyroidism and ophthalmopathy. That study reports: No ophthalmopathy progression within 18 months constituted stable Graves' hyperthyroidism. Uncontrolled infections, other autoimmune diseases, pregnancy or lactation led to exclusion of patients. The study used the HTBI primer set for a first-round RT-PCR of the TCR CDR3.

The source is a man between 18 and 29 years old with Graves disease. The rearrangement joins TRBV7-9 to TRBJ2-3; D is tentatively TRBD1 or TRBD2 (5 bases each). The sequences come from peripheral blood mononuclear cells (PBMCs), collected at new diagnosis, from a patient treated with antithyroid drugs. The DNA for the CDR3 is TGTGCCAGCAGCCCCTCAGAGGGGTCAGATACGCAGTATTTT. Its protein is CASSPSEGSDTQYF. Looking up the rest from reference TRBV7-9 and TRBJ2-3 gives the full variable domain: DTGVSQNPRHKITKRGQNVTFRCDPISEHNRLYWYRQTLGQGPEFLTYFQNEAQLEKSRLLSDRFSAERPKGSFSTLEIQRTEQGDSAMYLCASSPSEGSDTQYFGPGTRLTVL.